This T cell receptor (beta chain) emerged from a study of cytomegalovirus exposure and HLA in healthy donors. From the roughly 120-subject validation cohort, which was separate from the roughly 690-subject first cohort, the donors were drawn. Clones were sequenced by immunoSEQ multiplex PCR, and TCRdb holds only the in-frame ones, with some missing. Among more than 200,000 clones listed, about nine tenths were seen once. The specimen was PBMCs. This receptor was identified in a woman under 40 in good health and CMV-seronegative.

The chain's CDR3 is CASSLAGGSSYNEQFF. DNA for the CDR3: TGCGCCAGCAGCTTGGCGGGCGGAAGCTCCTACAATGAGCAGTTCTTC. The gene calls are TRBV5-1 and TRBJ2-1; no firm D call. CDR1 and CDR2 (germline): SGHRS, YFSETQ. Trimming left V 0 bases short and J 0 bases short, with 10 bases between. The CDR3 spans 16 residues.